This T cell receptor beta chain was profiled in a study of cytomegalovirus exposure and HLA in healthy donors. Vbeta (60) and Jbeta (13) primers were used in the PCR. TCRdb's copy holds only in-frame clones and misses some; the assay was immunoSEQ multiplex PCR. The table shows 110,000 to 150,000 clones, with 82% occurring only once. Unmatched junction bases numbered 9, after V lost 8 bases and J lost 7 bases. The CDR3 is 13 residues long. Germline CDR1 SGHTA, CDR2 FQGNSA. Though nominally healthy at sampling, donors likely had unrecorded immune exposures. This clone has just one count. This receptor was identified in a man aged 18 to 29 in good health and CMV-seropositive. The sample was PBMCs. V usage is TRBV7-2 and J usage is TRBJ2-7; 9 nucleotides align to TRBD1. Here the CDR3 reads CASGGQGPGEQYF. For the CDR3, the DNA is TGTGCCAGCGGCGGACAGGGGCCGGGGGAGCAGTACTTC.